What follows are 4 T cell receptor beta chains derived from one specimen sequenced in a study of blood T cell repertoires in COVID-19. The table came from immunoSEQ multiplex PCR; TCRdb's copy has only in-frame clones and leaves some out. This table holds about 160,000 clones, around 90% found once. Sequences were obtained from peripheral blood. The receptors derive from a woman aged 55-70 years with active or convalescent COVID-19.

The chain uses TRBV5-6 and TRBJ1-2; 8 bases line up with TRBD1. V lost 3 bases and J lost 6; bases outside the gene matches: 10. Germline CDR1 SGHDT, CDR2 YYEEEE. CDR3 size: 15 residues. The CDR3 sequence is CASSSPNRGGDGYTF. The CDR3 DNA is TGTGCCAGCAGCTCTCCGAACAGGGGGGGGGATGGCTACACCTTC.

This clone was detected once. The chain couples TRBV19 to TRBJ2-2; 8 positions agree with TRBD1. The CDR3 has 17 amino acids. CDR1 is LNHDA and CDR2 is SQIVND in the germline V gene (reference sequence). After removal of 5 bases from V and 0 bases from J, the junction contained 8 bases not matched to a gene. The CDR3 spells CASSRGTGIPNTGELFF. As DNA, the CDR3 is TGTGCCAGTAGTCGCGGGACAGGTATTCCGAACACCGGGGAGCTGTTTTTT.

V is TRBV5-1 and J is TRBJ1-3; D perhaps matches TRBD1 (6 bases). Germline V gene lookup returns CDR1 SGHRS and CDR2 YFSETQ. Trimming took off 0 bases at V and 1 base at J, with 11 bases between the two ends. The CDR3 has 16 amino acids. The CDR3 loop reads CASSLDQGQSGNTIYF. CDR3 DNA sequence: TGCGCCAGCAGCTTGGACCAGGGGCAATCTGGAAACACCATATATTTT.

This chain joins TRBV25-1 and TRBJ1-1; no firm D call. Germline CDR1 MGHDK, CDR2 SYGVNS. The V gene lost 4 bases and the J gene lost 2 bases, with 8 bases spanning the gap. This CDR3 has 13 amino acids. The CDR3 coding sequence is TGTGCCAGCAGTGGCAGTCAAAACACTGAAGCTTTCTTT. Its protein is CASSGSQNTEAFF. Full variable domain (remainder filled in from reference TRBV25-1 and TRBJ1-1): EADIYQTPRYLVIGTGKKITLECSQTMGHDKMYWYQQDPGMELHLIHYSYGVNSTEKGDLSSESTVSRIRTEHFPLTLESARPSHTSQYLCASSGSQNTEAFFGQGTRLTVV.